The clone carrying this TCR beta chain was seen at least ten times. TCRdb processed the 5' RACE reads anew with MiXCR; each CDR3 protein has one entry. The sample lists fewer than 450,000 distinct CDR3 sequences, around 8.1% occurring once. These data originate in a study of T cells after yellow fever vaccination. Whole-study context: For low cell numbers, libraries were made with SMART-Seq v4 Ultra Low Input.

V gave up 6 bases and J gave up 2 bases, with 16 bases separating them. The CDR3 spans 15 residues. The source is a man between 18 and 29 years old who received the YFV17D yellow fever vaccine. The source was PBMCs, collected roughly 46 days after the first yellow fever vaccination. The chain couples TRBV12-3 or TRBV12-4 to TRBJ2-5; D possibly uses TRBD1 or TRBD2 (6 bases each). This CDR3 reads CASRPFGGRQETQYF. For the CDR3, the DNA is TGTGCCAGCAGGCCCTTTGGGGGGCGACAAGAGACCCAGTACTTC.